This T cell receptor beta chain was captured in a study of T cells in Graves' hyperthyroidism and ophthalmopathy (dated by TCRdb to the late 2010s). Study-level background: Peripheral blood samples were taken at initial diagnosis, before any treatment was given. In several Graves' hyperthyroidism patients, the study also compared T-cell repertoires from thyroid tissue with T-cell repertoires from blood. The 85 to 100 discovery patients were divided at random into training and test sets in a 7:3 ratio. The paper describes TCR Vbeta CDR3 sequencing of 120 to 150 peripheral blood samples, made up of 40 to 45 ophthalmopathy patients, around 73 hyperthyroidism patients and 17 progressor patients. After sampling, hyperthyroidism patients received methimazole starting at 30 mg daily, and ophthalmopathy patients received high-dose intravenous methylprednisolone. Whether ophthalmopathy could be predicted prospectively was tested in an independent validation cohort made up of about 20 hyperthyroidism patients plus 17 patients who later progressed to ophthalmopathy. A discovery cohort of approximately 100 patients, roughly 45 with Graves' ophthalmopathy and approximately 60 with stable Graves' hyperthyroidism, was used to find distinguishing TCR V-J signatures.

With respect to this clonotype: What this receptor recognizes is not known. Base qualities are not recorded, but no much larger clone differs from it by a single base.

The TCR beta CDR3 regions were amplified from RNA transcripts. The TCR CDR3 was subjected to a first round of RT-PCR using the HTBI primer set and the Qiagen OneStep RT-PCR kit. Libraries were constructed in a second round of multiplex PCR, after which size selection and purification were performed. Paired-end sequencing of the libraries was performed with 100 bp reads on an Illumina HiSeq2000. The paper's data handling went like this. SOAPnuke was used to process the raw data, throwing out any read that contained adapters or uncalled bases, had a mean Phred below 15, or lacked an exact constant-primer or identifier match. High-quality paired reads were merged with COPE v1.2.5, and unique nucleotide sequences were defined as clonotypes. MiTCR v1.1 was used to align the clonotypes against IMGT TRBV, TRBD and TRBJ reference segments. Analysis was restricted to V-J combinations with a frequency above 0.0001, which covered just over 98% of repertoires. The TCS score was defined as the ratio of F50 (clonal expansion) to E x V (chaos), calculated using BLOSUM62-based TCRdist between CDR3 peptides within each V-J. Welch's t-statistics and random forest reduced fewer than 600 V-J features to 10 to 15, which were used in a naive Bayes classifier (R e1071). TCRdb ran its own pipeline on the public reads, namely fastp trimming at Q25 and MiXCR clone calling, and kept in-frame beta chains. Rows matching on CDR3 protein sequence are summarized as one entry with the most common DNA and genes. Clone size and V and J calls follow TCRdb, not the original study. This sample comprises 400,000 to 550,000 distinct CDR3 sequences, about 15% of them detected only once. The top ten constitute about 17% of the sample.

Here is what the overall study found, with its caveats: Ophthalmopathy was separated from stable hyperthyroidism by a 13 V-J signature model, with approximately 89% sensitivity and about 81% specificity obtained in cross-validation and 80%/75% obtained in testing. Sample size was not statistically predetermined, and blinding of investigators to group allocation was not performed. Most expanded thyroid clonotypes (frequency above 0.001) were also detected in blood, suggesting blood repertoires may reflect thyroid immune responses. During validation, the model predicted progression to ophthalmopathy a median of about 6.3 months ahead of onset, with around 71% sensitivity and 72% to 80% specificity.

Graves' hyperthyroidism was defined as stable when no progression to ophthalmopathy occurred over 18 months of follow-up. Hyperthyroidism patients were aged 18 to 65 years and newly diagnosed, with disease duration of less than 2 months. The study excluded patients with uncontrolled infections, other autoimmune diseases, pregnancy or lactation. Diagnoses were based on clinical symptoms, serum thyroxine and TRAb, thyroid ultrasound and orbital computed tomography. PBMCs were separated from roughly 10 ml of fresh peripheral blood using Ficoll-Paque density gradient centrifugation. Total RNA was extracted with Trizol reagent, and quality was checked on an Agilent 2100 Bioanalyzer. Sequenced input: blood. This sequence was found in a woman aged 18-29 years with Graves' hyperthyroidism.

The DNA is TGTGCCAGCAGTATACTAGCGGGAGGGCCCGCCGGGGAGCTGTTTTTT. Protein translation: CASSILAGGPAGELFF. The V and J segments used are TRBV27 and TRBJ2-2; 13 central bases correspond to TRBD2. For CDR1 and CDR2, the germline V gene (reference sequence) lists MNHEY and SMNVEV. The CDR3, from cysteine to phenylalanine, totals 16 residues. Just the 48-base CDR3 DNA is kept, in frame starting at base 1. Here V drops 5 bases and J drops 6 bases, and the junction holds 6 bases not matched to any gene.